Listed here are 8 T cell receptor beta chains from one sample, sequenced in a study of blood T cell dynamics during melanoma immunotherapy (dated by TCRdb to 2019 to 2021). Library preparation was by the immunoSEQ multiplex PCR assay. This immuneACCESS table, as held by TCRdb, lists in-frame sequences with V and J called but not all clones. Of the missing ones, under half trace to an unresolved V gene in checked studies; the others have no known cause. This sample comprises about 20,000 clones, nearly 90% of them detected only once. The ten largest clones add up to over 1% of the sample. Per the publication, the time point label means: pre-treatment baseline. The input for sequencing was blood, taken from a patient treated with checkpoint blockade. Receptor source: a human donor with melanoma.

The V gene is TRBV5-4, the J gene TRBJ2-6; D may be TRBD1 or TRBD2 (6 bases each). Germline values: CDR1 SGHNT, CDR2 YYREEE (reference sequence). Trimming shortened V by 0 bases and J by 3 bases, and 13 bases separated the two germline ends. The CDR3 runs 17 residues. Here the CDR3 reads CASSLGGARRGANVLTF. The DNA for the CDR3 is TGTGCCAGCAGCTTGGGGGGGGCACGGCGTGGGGCCAACGTCCTGACTTTC.

The rearrangement joins TRBV7-9 to TRBJ2-3, with D unresolved. The CDR3 runs 17 residues. Germline CDR1 reads SEHNR; CDR2 reads FQNEAQ (reference sequence). Trimming took off 4 bases at V and 0 bases at J, with 17 bases between the two ends. The CDR3, as DNA: TGTGCCAGCAGCTCGCTCCGGGCCTTTCGAAGCACAGATACGCAGTATTTT. Protein sequence: CASSSLRAFRSTDTQYF.

CDR3 amino acids: CAWDQRSNYGYTF. CDR3 DNA: TGTGCCTGGGACCAGCGCTCTAACTATGGCTACACCTTC. The genes are TRBV30 and TRBJ1-2; no definite D call. V lost 5 bases and J 0 bases, leaving 10 bases between the germline ends. Germline V gene lookup returns CDR1 GTSNPN and CDR2 SVGIG (reference sequence). The CDR3 extends over 13 amino acids.

The rearrangement links TRBV7-9 to TRBJ2-5; D unresolved. Germline-derived CDR1 and CDR2 are SEHNR and FQNEAQ (reference sequence). Between the trimmed V and J ends, which lost 5 bases and 3 bases, there was a span of 16 bases. The length of the CDR3 is 15 residues. Here the CDR3 reads CASSPKRRVEETQYF. The CDR3 DNA is TGTGCCAGCAGCCCTAAAAGAAGGGTGGAAGAGACCCAGTACTTC.

The sample holds one count of this clone. The chain has TRBV28 and TRBJ2-6, with 8 bases aligning to TRBD1. Germline trimming cut 5 bases from V and 0 bases from J; bases unmatched to any gene: 9. CDR3 size: 18 residues. Germline V gives CDR1 MDHEN, CDR2 SYDVKM. CDR3: CASSDLGQAYSGANVLTF. The CDR3 region has the DNA TGTGCCAGCAGTGACTTGGGACAGGCGTACTCTGGGGCCAACGTCCTGACTTTC.

The chain carries TRBV7-8 and TRBJ1-5, with 8 bases matching TRBD1. The germline V gene has CDR1 SGHVS and CDR2 FQNEAQ. The CDR3 spans 17 residues. The V and J ends lost 5 bases and 3 bases, in that order; junction bases with no gene match: 12. CDR3 in DNA: TGTGCCAGCAGCGAATTATCAGGGGGCACTTCCAATCAGCCCCAGCATTTT. It codes for CASSELSGGTSNQPQHF.

CDR3: CASSFPGRVSGNEQFF. Written as DNA, the CDR3 is TGTGCCAGCAGCTTCCCGGGCAGGGTAAGTGGTAATGAGCAGTTCTTC. The chain employs TRBV7-8 and TRBJ2-1, with a possible D match to TRBD1 (5 bases). V dropped 3 bases and J dropped 7 bases, with 19 bases sitting between them. This CDR3 region has 16 residues. Looked up from germline, CDR1 is SGHVS and CDR2 is FQNEAQ.

This clone was counted once. The J gene is TRBJ2-2, the V gene TRBV5-8, with 11 bases that match TRBD2. J was trimmed by 0 bases and V by 9 bases; bases with no gene match: 10. CDR3 size: 17 residues. Germline V gene data show CDR1 as SGHTS and CDR2 as YDEGEE. CDR3 amino acids: CAKLVAGGTTNTGELFF. Here the CDR3 DNA reads TGTGCCAAACTAGTAGCGGGGGGGACGACGAACACCGGGGAGCTGTTTTTT.